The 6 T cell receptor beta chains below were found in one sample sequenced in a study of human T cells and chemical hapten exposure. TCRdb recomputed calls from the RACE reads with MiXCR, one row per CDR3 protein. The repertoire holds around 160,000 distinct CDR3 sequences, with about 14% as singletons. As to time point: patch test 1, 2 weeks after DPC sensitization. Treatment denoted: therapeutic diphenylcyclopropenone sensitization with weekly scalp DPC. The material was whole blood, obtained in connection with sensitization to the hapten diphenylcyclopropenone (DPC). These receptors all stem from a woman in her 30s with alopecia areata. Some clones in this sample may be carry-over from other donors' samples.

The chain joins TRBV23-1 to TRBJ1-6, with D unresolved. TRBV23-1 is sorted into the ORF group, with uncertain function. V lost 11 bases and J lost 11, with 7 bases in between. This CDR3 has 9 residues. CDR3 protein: CASRPPLHF. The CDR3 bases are TGCGCCTCCCGGCCACCCCTCCACTTT.

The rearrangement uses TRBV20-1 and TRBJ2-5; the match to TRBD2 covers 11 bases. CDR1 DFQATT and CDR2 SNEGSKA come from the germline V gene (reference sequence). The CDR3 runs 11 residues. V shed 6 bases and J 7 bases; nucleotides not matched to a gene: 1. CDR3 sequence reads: CSAGTSGTQYF. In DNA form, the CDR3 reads TGCAGTGCAGGGACTAGCGGGACCCAGTACTTC.

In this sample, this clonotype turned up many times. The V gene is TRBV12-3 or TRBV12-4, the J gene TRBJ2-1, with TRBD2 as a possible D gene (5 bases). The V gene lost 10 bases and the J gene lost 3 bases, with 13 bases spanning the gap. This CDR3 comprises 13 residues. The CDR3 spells CATEERNYNEQFF. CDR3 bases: TGTGCCACGGAAGAGCGGAACTACAATGAGCAGTTCTTC.

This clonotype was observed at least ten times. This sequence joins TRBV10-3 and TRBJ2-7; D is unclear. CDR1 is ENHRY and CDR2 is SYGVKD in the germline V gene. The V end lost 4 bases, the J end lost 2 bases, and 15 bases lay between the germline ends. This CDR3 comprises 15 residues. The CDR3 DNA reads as TGTGCCATCAGTGTTTCGGCAGCCACCCCCTACGAGCAGTACTTC. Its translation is CAISVSAATPYEQYF.

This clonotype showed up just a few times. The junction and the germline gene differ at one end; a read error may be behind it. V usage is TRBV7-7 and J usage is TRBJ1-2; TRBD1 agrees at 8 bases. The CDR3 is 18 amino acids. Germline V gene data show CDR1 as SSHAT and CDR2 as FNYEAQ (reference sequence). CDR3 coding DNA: TGTGCTAGCAGCTTACTTTCTATAAGGACAGGGTCTAACTATGGCTACACCTTC. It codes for CASSLLSIRTGSNYGYTF.

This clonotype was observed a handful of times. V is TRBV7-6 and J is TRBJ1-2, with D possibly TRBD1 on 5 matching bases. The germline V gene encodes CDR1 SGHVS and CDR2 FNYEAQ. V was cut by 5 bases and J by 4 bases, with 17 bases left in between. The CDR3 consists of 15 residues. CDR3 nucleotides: TGTGCCAGCAGCGACAGAGGCCTGGGGGGCTATGGCTACACCTTC. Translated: CASSDRGLGGYGYTF.